The 27 T cell receptor beta chains below come from one sample, sequenced in a study of cytomegalovirus exposure and HLA in healthy donors. Profiled with immunoSEQ multiplex PCR; TCRdb holds only in-frame clones, not every one. The top ten hold about 7% of the sample, which has around 180,000 clones, around 84% seen once. Material for sequencing was PBMCs. These TCRs come from a man aged 18-30 years in good health and CMV-seropositive.

The rearrangement uses TRBV2 and TRBJ2-1; 11 positions agree with TRBD2. From germline, CDR1 is SNHLY and CDR2 FYNNEI. The CDR3 length is 15 residues. J was trimmed by 4 bases and V by 7 bases; bases with no gene match: 6. CDR3 in DNA: TGTGCCAGCACGTTGACTAGCGGGACATACAATGAGCAGTTCTTC. This encodes CASTLTSGTYNEQFF. The full variable domain, with the rest looked up from reference TRBV2 and TRBJ2-1, is EPEVTQTPSHQVTQMGQEVILRCVPISNHLYFYWYRQILGQKVEFLVSFYNNEISEKSEIFDDQFSVERPDGSNFTLKIRSTKLEDSAMYFCASTLTSGTYNEQFFGPGTRLTVL.

The J gene is TRBJ2-1, the V gene TRBV10-3, with a possible D match to TRBD1 (6 bases). V was clipped by 2 bases and J by 7 bases, with 6 bases between them. Germline assignment: CDR1 ENHRY and CDR2 SYGVKD. This CDR3 region has 12 residues. CDR3 sequence: CAISEDRNEQFF. The CDR3 DNA follows: TGTGCCATCAGTGAGGACAGGAATGAGCAGTTCTTC.

The chain combines TRBV9 with TRBJ2-5; 10 positions agree with TRBD1. The CDR3 is 14 amino acids. V dropped 3 bases and J dropped 6; count of bases not matched to a gene: 5. Germline CDR1 is SGDLS and CDR2 is YYNGEE. The CDR3 DNA sequence: TGTGCCAGCAGCGGACGGGACAGGGGAAAGACCCAGTACTTC. It encodes CASSGRDRGKTQYF.

CDR3 loop: CAILLSRRDRWGYTF. CDR3 nucleotide sequence: TGTGCCATTCTCCTTAGCCGCCGGGACAGATGGGGCTACACCTTC. This chain links TRBV19 with TRBJ1-2; 7 nucleotides agree with TRBD1. The germline CDR1 and CDR2 sequences are LNHDA and SQIVND (reference sequence). Germline trimming cut 10 bases from V and 8 bases from J; bases unmatched to any gene: 19. This CDR3 comprises 15 residues.

V gene TRBV4-1 combines with J gene TRBJ1-1; D is undetermined. The V and J ends lost 1 base and 1 base respectively, with 7 bases between them. The CDR3 is made up of 14 amino acids. CDR1 and CDR2 from the germline V gene are MGHRA and YSYEKL. This CDR3 reads CASSQGPRNTEAFF. As DNA, the CDR3 is TGCGCCAGCAGCCAAGGCCCGAGGAACACTGAAGCTTTCTTT.

V and J are TRBV5-1 and TRBJ2-1; 8 positions agree with TRBD2. Germline CDR1 and CDR2: SGHRS and YFSETQ. Trimming took 0 bases from V and 9 from J; bases not matched to a gene: 8. The CDR3 is made up of 15 amino acids. CDR3 bases: TGCGCCAGCAGCTTGGGAAGCGGGAGTGTTAGTGAGCAGTTCTTC. It is translated as CASSLGSGSVSEQFF. The full variable domain, rest sourced from reference TRBV5-1 and TRBJ2-1, is KAGVTQTPRYLIKTRGQQVTLSCSPISGHRSVSWYQQTPGQGLQFLFEYFSETQRNKGNFPGRFSGRQFSNSRSEMNVSTLELGDSALYLCASSLGSGSVSEQFFGPGTRLTVL.

The V gene is TRBV7-9, the J gene TRBJ1-4; no definite D call. The CDR3 is 13 residues long. V lost 2 bases and J lost 5, with 6 bases in between. Germline V CDR1 and CDR2: SEHNR, FQNEAQ (reference sequence). The CDR3 DNA reads as TGTGCCAGCAGCTTACGCAGGAATGAAAAACTGTTTTTT. It yields the protein CASSLRRNEKLFF.

The V gene is TRBV5-1, the J gene TRBJ2-5; possible D gene TRBD1, 5 bases. CDR3 length: 13 residues. CDR1 is SGHRS and CDR2 is YFSETQ in the germline V gene. Trimming pared 1 base from V and 5 bases from J, leaving 9 bases between. The chain's CDR3 is CASSLQGTETQYF. The DNA for the CDR3 is TGCGCCAGCAGCTTGCAGGGTACCGAGACCCAGTACTTC.

This clone showed up just a few times. CDR3 nucleotide sequence: TGTGCCTGGACCACCTTGGAGGAGCAGTACTTC. It specifies CAWTTLEEQYF. The gene calls are TRBV30 and TRBJ2-7, with no clear D. This CDR3 is 11 amino acids long. Germline CDR1 is GTSNPN and CDR2 is SVGIG (reference sequence). With 4 bases removed from V and 7 bases from J, the gap between germline ends came to 11 bases.

The V call is TRBV7-2, the J call TRBJ2-7; no firm D call. Germline CDR1 reads SGHTA; CDR2 reads FQGNSA. V shed 3 bases and J shed 5 bases, with 8 bases lying between them. The length of the CDR3 is 12 residues. CDR3 nucleotide sequence: TGTGCCAGCAGCTTCGCAGTCGACGAGCAGTACTTC. Its protein is CASSFAVDEQYF. Variable domain in full (rest from reference TRBV7-2 and TRBJ2-7): GAGVSQSPSNKVTEKGKDVELRCDPISGHTALYWYRQSLGQGLEFLIYFQGNSAPDKSGLPSDRFSAERTGGSVSTLTIQRTQQEDSAVYLCASSFAVDEQYFGPGTRLTVT.

The chain combines TRBV30 with TRBJ1-2; the D gene is possibly TRBD1 (5 bases). Germline V gene data show CDR1 as GTSNPN and CDR2 as SVGIG (reference sequence). This CDR3 comprises 13 residues. With 0 bases removed from V and 3 bases from J, the gap between germline ends came to 8 bases. DNA of the CDR3: TGTGCCTGGAGTGTCAGGGAGGACTATGGCTACACCTTC. This translates into CAWSVREDYGYTF.

The chain recombines TRBV7-2 with TRBJ2-1; a weak D match, TRBD2 (6 bases). This CDR3 spans 15 amino acids. Trimming removed 1 base from V and 2 bases from J, with 9 bases in between. The germline CDR1 and CDR2 sequences are SGHTA and FQGNSA. The CDR3 nucleotides are TGTGCCAGCAGCTTAGTCCTAGCGACCTACAATGAGCAGTTCTTC. The encoded protein is CASSLVLATYNEQFF.

V gene TRBV27 combines with J gene TRBJ2-7, with D possibly TRBD1 on 6 matching bases. This CDR3 has 15 residues. V shed 0 bases and J shed 0 bases, with 9 bases lying between them. Germline assignment: CDR1 MNHEY and CDR2 SMNVEV (reference sequence). The CDR3 DNA reads TGTGCCAGCAGTTTATCCAGGGGACCCTCCTACGAGCAGTACTTC. It codes for CASSLSRGPSYEQYF.

The V call is TRBV6-5, the J call TRBJ2-7, with TRBD2 identical over 7 bases. The V segment lost 6 bases and the J segment 4 bases; nucleotides outside the gene matches: 9. The CDR3 consists of 14 residues. CDR1 and CDR2 (germline): MNHEY, SVGAGI. CDR3 sequence: CASSSGTTGYEQYF. CDR3 nucleotide sequence: TGTGCCAGCAGCTCCGGGACTACCGGATACGAGCAGTACTTC.

The chain is built from TRBV2 and TRBJ1-1; perhaps TRBD1 as D (5 bases). The CDR3 has 17 amino acids. Trimming removed 7 bases from V and 5 bases from J, with 26 bases in between. The germline CDR1 and CDR2 sequences are SNHLY and FYNNEI. Here the CDR3 reads CASKVQGQVPYVTEAFF. The DNA of the CDR3 is TGTGCCAGCAAAGTGCAGGGCCAGGTCCCCTACGTGACTGAAGCTTTCTTT. Full variable domain (outside the CDR3, taken from reference TRBV2 and TRBJ1-1): EPEVTQTPSHQVTQMGQEVILRCVPISNHLYFYWYRQILGQKVEFLVSFYNNEISEKSEIFDDQFSVERPDGSNFTLKIRSTKLEDSAMYFCASKVQGQVPYVTEAFFGQGTRLTVV.

The chain recombines TRBV2 with TRBJ1-2; D not certain. The CDR3 runs to 10 residues. The germline V gene encodes CDR1 SNHLY and CDR2 FYNNEI. Trimming cost V 2 bases and J 8 bases, with 3 bases left between them. CDR3 sequence (DNA): TGTGCCAGCAGTGAAAGCGGCTACACCTTC. It translates to CASSESGYTF.

This chain uses TRBV4-1 with TRBJ2-3, with 12 bases lining up with TRBD1. The length of the CDR3 is 16 residues. Germline lookup yields CDR1 MGHRA and CDR2 YSYEKL. Unmatched junction bases numbered 4, after V lost 3 bases and J lost 3 bases. The DNA of the CDR3 is TGCGCCAGCAGCCAGCCGGGACAGGGGGCGACAGATACGCAGTATTTT. Translated, it gives CASSQPGQGATDTQYF.

The chain combines TRBV9 with TRBJ2-1; 7 bases align to TRBD2. CDR1 is SGDLS and CDR2 is YYNGEE in the germline V gene. Trimming removed 6 bases from V and 4 bases from J; junction bases left unmatched: 10. The CDR3 is made up of 15 amino acids. DNA of the CDR3: TGTGCCAGCACCCCAGGGCCTAGCGGTTACAATGAGCAGTTCTTC. This codes for CASTPGPSGYNEQFF.

This clone was picked up one time. The chain joins TRBV19 to TRBJ2-6, with 9 bases matching TRBD1. Germline CDR1 is LNHDA and CDR2 is SQIVND (reference sequence). This CDR3 has 16 amino acids. The junction had 8 bases not matched to a gene; V was cut back by 11 bases and J by 0 bases. The CDR3 DNA reads as TGTGCCTCTGGAGGGACAGGGCTCTCTGGGGCCAACGTCCTGACTTTC. It yields the protein CASGGTGLSGANVLTF.

The chain joins TRBV25-1 to TRBJ1-2; D not certain. CDR1 MGHDK and CDR2 SYGVNS come from the germline V gene. V lost 4 bases and J lost 1, with 10 bases in between. The CDR3 contains 14 residues. This chain's CDR3 is CASSGTGNNYGYTF. DNA of the CDR3: TGTGCCAGCAGTGGAACGGGAAATAACTATGGCTACACCTTC.

The chain couples TRBV9 to TRBJ2-1; tentative D call: TRBD1 (6 bases). The CDR3 covers 16 residues. The V gene's germline CDR1 is SGDLS and CDR2 YYNGEE. Trimming removed 3 bases from V and 4 bases from J, with 17 bases in between. CDR3 in amino acids: CASSGNRVARYNEQFF. Written as DNA, the CDR3 is TGTGCCAGCAGCGGAAACAGGGTGGCACGTTACAATGAGCAGTTCTTC. The full variable domain, rest sourced from reference TRBV9 and TRBJ2-1, is DSGVTQTPKHLITATGQRVTLRCSPRSGDLSVYWYQQSLDQGLQFLIQYYNGEERAKGNILERFSAQQFPDLHSELNLSSLELGDSALYFCASSGNRVARYNEQFFGPGTRLTVL.

This chain uses TRBV9 with TRBJ2-2; D is possibly TRBD1 (6 bases). The V and J ends lost 3 bases and 5 bases respectively, with 11 bases between them. Looked up from germline, CDR1 is SGDLS and CDR2 is YYNGEE. The CDR3 is made up of 14 amino acids. CDR3 nucleotide sequence: TGTGCCAGCAGCGCAACAGGGTATACCGGGGAGCTGTTTTTT. This encodes CASSATGYTGELFF.

The rearrangement links TRBV6-4 to TRBJ2-7; TRBD1 matches 9 bases. After removal of 6 bases from V and 4 bases from J, the junction contained 13 bases not matched to a gene. The germline V gene has CDR1 MRHNA and CDR2 SNTAGT. The CDR3 has 16 residues. The CDR3 loop is CASSSGTGRGGYEQYF. The CDR3 nucleotides are TGTGCCAGCAGCTCCGGGACAGGGCGAGGAGGGTACGAGCAGTACTTC.

The chain couples TRBV28 to TRBJ1-2; no firm D call. CDR1 and CDR2 from the germline V gene are MDHEN and SYDVKM. Trimming stripped 5 bases from V and 7 bases from J, with 11 bases between. CDR3 length equals 12 residues. CDR3 DNA sequence: TGTGCCAGCAGTCGCGGTTTTGGTGGCTACACCTTC. It yields the protein CASSRGFGGYTF.

The genes are TRBV19 and TRBJ2-7, with D maybe TRBD2 (5 bases). Looked up from germline, CDR1 is LNHDA and CDR2 is SQIVND (reference sequence). The V end was cut by 6 bases, the J end by 4 bases, with 13 bases between. The CDR3 has 13 amino acids. The CDR3 DNA sequence: TGTGCCAGTAGCCAAACTGGACTGTACGAGCAGTACTTC. It translates to CASSQTGLYEQYF.

For the CDR3, the DNA is TGTGCCAGCAGTGAGCCAAGGACAGGGACCTACGAGCAGTACTTC. Encoded protein: CASSEPRTGTYEQYF. The J gene is TRBJ2-7, the V gene TRBV5-4; the match to TRBD1 covers 8 bases. Germline V gene sequence: CDR1 SGHNT, CDR2 YYREEE (reference sequence). J was trimmed by 2 bases and V by 5 bases; bases with no gene match: 9. The CDR3 runs to 15 residues.

This clone has just one count. The chain carries TRBV2 and TRBJ2-3; the match to TRBD1 covers 8 bases. The germline CDR1 and CDR2 sequences are SNHLY and FYNNEI. V shed 4 bases, J shed 0 bases, and the junction held 12 bases outside the gene matches. The CDR3 sequence is 18 residues long. CDR3 DNA: TGTGCCAGCAGTGCGGGACAGGTGGCAAGGTTGAGCACAGATACGCAGTATTTT. Protein product: CASSAGQVARLSTDTQYF. Together with reference TRBV2 and TRBJ2-3, the CDR3 gives the full variable domain: EPEVTQTPSHQVTQMGQEVILRCVPISNHLYFYWYRQILGQKVEFLVSFYNNEISEKSEIFDDQFSVERPDGSNFTLKIRSTKLEDSAMYFCASSAGQVARLSTDTQYFGPGTRLTVL.